This T cell receptor beta chain was profiled in a study of cytomegalovirus exposure and HLA in healthy donors. Donors sampled were nominally healthy, though unrecorded immune exposures were likely. V was trimmed by 4 bases and J by 3 bases, leaving 4 bases between them. Germline V gene lookup returns CDR1 SGHTA and CDR2 FQGNSA. This CDR3 is 11 amino acids long. Concerning this clone itself: What it recognizes is unknown. Within the sample, other DNA sequences also encode this same CDR3.

The PCR employed 60 Vbeta primers together with 13 Jbeta primers. Assay: immunoSEQ multiplex PCR; the TCRdb copy retains only in-frame clones and omits some. The sample consists of about 150,000 clones, around 67% of them appearing once. Study-level points and caveats: About 150 TCR beta chains were listed as cytomegalovirus-associated. In a later analysis, at a false discovery rate of 0.05, under 20,000 TCR beta sequences matched HLA alleles. Presence/absence analyses assumed roughly uniform sequencing depth across donors, which may not hold.

Sequencing used PBMCs. The clonotype was recovered from a man between 18 and 35 years old in good health and CMV-seropositive. J is TRBJ2-7 and V is TRBV7-2; D remains ambiguous. CDR3 sequence reads: CASSSVYEQYF. CDR3 DNA sequence: TGTGCCAGCAGCTCAGTCTACGAGCAGTACTTC.